The rows below give T cell receptor beta chains drawn from one sample of a study of cytomegalovirus exposure and HLA in healthy donors. Assay: immunoSEQ multiplex PCR; the TCRdb copy retains only in-frame clones and omits some. Its table records 65,000 to 95,000 clones. Specimen: PBMCs. The origin of the receptors is a man under 40 in good health and CMV-seronegative. Both conserved end residues are part of each CDR3. Fields, in order: D gene, J gene, V gene, CDR3 protein, CDR3 DNA. A D gene is named only where the DNA matches it firmly.

d_call: TRBD1; j_call: TRBJ2-1; v_call: TRBV10-3; cdr3_aa: CAISEAGGNEQFF; cdr3_nt: TGTGCCATCAGTGAGGCAGGGGGCAATGAGCAGTTCTTC
d_call: TRBD2; j_call: TRBJ2-2; v_call: TRBV7-2; cdr3_aa: CASSLRAGDRGGELFF; cdr3_nt: TGTGCCAGCAGCTTAAGAGCGGGAGATCGAGGCGGGGAGCTGTTTTTT
d_call: NA; j_call: TRBJ2-2; v_call: TRBV28; cdr3_aa: CASSMRTAMNTGELFF; cdr3_nt: TGTGCCAGCAGTATGAGGACAGCCATGAACACCGGGGAGCTGTTTTTT
d_call: NA; j_call: TRBJ2-4; v_call: TRBV9; cdr3_aa: CASSGTGTLAKNIQYF; cdr3_nt: TGTGCCAGCAGCGGAACCGGGACACTCGCCAAAAACATTCAGTACTTC
d_call: TRBD1; j_call: TRBJ1-1; v_call: TRBV23-1; cdr3_aa: CASSPARGTDDEAFF; cdr3_nt: TGCGCCAGCAGTCCTGCCCGCGGGACAGACGACGAAGCTTTCTTT
d_call: TRBD1; j_call: TRBJ2-7; v_call: TRBV18; cdr3_aa: CASSPKPGQGFYEQYF; cdr3_nt: TGTGCCAGCTCACCCAAACCGGGACAGGGGTTCTACGAGCAGTACTTC
d_call: TRBD2; j_call: TRBJ2-7; v_call: TRBV5-1; cdr3_aa: CASSMPLLATRSNEQYF; cdr3_nt: TGCGCCAGCAGCATGCCTCTACTAGCGACGAGGAGTAACGAGCAGTACTTC
d_call: NA; j_call: TRBJ2-5; v_call: TRBV19; cdr3_aa: CASSIELEETQYF; cdr3_nt: TGTGCCAGTAGTATAGAACTAGAGGAGACCCAGTACTTC
d_call: TRBD2; j_call: TRBJ2-4; v_call: TRBV19; cdr3_aa: CASSNGLADYKNIQYF; cdr3_nt: TGTGCCAGTAGTAACGGGCTAGCGGATTACAAAAACATTCAGTACTTC
d_call: NA; j_call: TRBJ1-1; v_call: TRBV5-1; cdr3_aa: CASSLQGTEAFF; cdr3_nt: TGCGCCAGCAGCTTACAGGGCACTGAAGCTTTCTTT
d_call: NA; j_call: TRBJ2-2; v_call: TRBV6-5; cdr3_aa: CASSYGGRLGSGELFF; cdr3_nt: TGTGCCAGCAGTTACGGTGGGAGACTGGGATCCGGGGAGCTGTTTTTT
d_call: NA; j_call: TRBJ1-1; v_call: TRBV9; cdr3_aa: CASSAEGINTEAFF; cdr3_nt: TGTGCCAGCAGCGCTGAGGGTATCAACACTGAAGCTTTCTTT
d_call: TRBD2; j_call: TRBJ2-5; v_call: TRBV7-2; cdr3_aa: CASSARASGIETQYF; cdr3_nt: TGTGCCAGCAGCGCACGGGCTAGCGGGATAGAGACCCAGTACTTC
d_call: TRBD1; j_call: TRBJ2-7; v_call: TRBV5-1; cdr3_aa: CASSLEAGGEQYF; cdr3_nt: TGCGCCAGCAGCTTGGAGGCAGGGGGAGAGCAGTACTTC
d_call: TRBD2; j_call: TRBJ2-7; v_call: TRBV7-9; cdr3_aa: CASSSAFPSRTSGGYEQYF; cdr3_nt: TGTGCCAGCAGCTCCGCATTCCCCTCAAGGACTAGCGGGGGGTACGAGCAGTACTTC
d_call: NA; j_call: TRBJ2-3; v_call: TRBV2; cdr3_aa: CASTYSPRVATDTQYF; cdr3_nt: TGTGCCAGCACCTACTCTCCGAGAGTCGCCACAGATACGCAGTATTTT
d_call: NA; j_call: TRBJ2-7; v_call: TRBV5-6; cdr3_aa: CASSLVGGSSYEQYF; cdr3_nt: TGTGCCAGCAGCTTGGTAGGGGGAAGCTCCTACGAGCAGTACTTC
d_call: TRBD1; j_call: TRBJ2-7; v_call: TRBV5-6; cdr3_aa: CASSPGQGYYEQYF; cdr3_nt: TGTGCCAGCAGCCCGGGACAGGGTTACTACGAGCAGTACTTC
d_call: TRBD2; j_call: TRBJ2-3; v_call: TRBV7-8; cdr3_aa: CASTVTSGSRDTQYF; cdr3_nt: TGTGCCAGCACCGTGACTAGCGGGAGTAGAGATACGCAGTATTTT
d_call: NA; j_call: TRBJ2-7; v_call: TRBV20-1; cdr3_aa: CSASVGEQYF; cdr3_nt: TGCAGTGCTTCGGTTGGCGAGCAGTACTTC
d_call: TRBD1; j_call: TRBJ2-7; v_call: TRBV7-8; cdr3_aa: CASSLGTGRSYEQYF; cdr3_nt: TGTGCCAGCAGCTTAGGGACAGGGCGTTCCTACGAGCAGTACTTC
d_call: TRBD1; j_call: TRBJ1-1; v_call: TRBV2; cdr3_aa: CASRWDSSGVNTEAFF; cdr3_nt: TGTGCCAGCAGATGGGACAGCTCGGGGGTGAACACTGAAGCTTTCTTT
d_call: TRBD1; j_call: TRBJ2-7; v_call: TRBV2; cdr3_aa: CASTPGQGLEQYF; cdr3_nt: TGTGCCAGCACCCCGGGACAGGGCCTCGAGCAGTACTTC
d_call: NA; j_call: TRBJ1-1; v_call: TRBV7-9; cdr3_aa: CASSPQSAGTEAFF; cdr3_nt: TGTGCCAGCAGCCCCCAGAGTGCGGGGACTGAAGCTTTCTTT
d_call: TRBD2; j_call: TRBJ2-5; v_call: TRBV5-4; cdr3_aa: CASSSTSGDEETQYF; cdr3_nt: TGTGCCAGCAGCTCGACTAGCGGGGATGAAGAGACCCAGTACTTC
d_call: NA; j_call: TRBJ2-3; v_call: TRBV5-4; cdr3_aa: CASSLDGDTDTQYF; cdr3_nt: TGTGCCAGCAGCTTGGACGGAGACACAGATACGCAGTATTTT
d_call: TRBD2; j_call: TRBJ2-1; v_call: TRBV5-1; cdr3_aa: CASSLWTSGTYNEQFF; cdr3_nt: TGCGCCAGCAGCTTGTGGACTAGCGGGACCTACAATGAGCAGTTCTTC
d_call: NA; j_call: TRBJ1-1; v_call: TRBV28; cdr3_aa: CASSLGQVEAFF; cdr3_nt: TGTGCCAGCAGTTTAGGCCAGGTCGAAGCTTTCTTT
d_call: TRBD2; j_call: TRBJ2-1; v_call: TRBV4-3; cdr3_aa: CASSQDGGRRENEQFF; cdr3_nt: TGCGCCAGCAGCCAAGATGGCGGGAGAAGGGAGAATGAGCAGTTCTTC
d_call: NA; j_call: TRBJ1-5; v_call: TRBV25-1; cdr3_aa: CASSESGWGDYQPQHF; cdr3_nt: TGTGCCAGCAGTGAATCTGGGTGGGGGGATTATCAGCCCCAGCATTTT
d_call: TRBD1; j_call: TRBJ1-1; v_call: TRBV29-1; cdr3_aa: CSVTGGVTEAFF; cdr3_nt: TGCAGCGTTACAGGGGGCGTCACTGAAGCTTTCTTT
d_call: TRBD1; j_call: TRBJ1-1; v_call: TRBV29-1; cdr3_aa: CSAGGTGGKMNTEAFF; cdr3_nt: TGCAGCGCCGGAGGGACAGGCGGAAAGATGAACACTGAAGCTTTCTTT
d_call: NA; j_call: TRBJ1-1; v_call: TRBV5-4; cdr3_aa: CASSSPLVGVNEAFF; cdr3_nt: TGTGCCAGCAGCTCCCCCTTGGTCGGGGTTAATGAAGCTTTCTTT
d_call: TRBD1; j_call: TRBJ2-5; v_call: TRBV7-9; cdr3_aa: CASSRDRVETQYF; cdr3_nt: TGTGCCAGCAGCAGGGACAGGGTGGAGACCCAGTACTTC
d_call: NA; j_call: TRBJ2-7; v_call: TRBV6-6; cdr3_aa: CASSLTVDYEQYF; cdr3_nt: TGTGCCAGCAGTCTCACAGTAGACTACGAGCAGTACTTC
d_call: NA; j_call: TRBJ2-7; v_call: TRBV13; cdr3_aa: CASSLGGGFYEQYF; cdr3_nt: TGTGCCAGCAGCTTAGGGGGGGGTTTCTACGAGCAGTACTTC
d_call: TRBD2; j_call: TRBJ2-7; v_call: TRBV7-2; cdr3_aa: CASSSSGGPYEQYF; cdr3_nt: TGTGCCAGCAGCTCTAGCGGGGGCCCCTACGAGCAGTACTTC
d_call: TRBD1; j_call: TRBJ1-1; v_call: TRBV5-1; cdr3_aa: CASSLDRGNTEAFF; cdr3_nt: TGCGCCAGCAGCTTGGACAGGGGAAACACTGAAGCTTTCTTT
d_call: NA; j_call: TRBJ1-3; v_call: TRBV7-9; cdr3_aa: CASNPAGTGSGNTIYF; cdr3_nt: TGTGCCAGCAACCCAGCGGGCACAGGCTCTGGAAACACCATATATTTT
d_call: TRBD1; j_call: TRBJ2-5; v_call: TRBV18; cdr3_aa: CASSPWDRGFQETQYF; cdr3_nt: TGTGCCAGCTCACCATGGGACAGGGGATTCCAAGAGACCCAGTACTTC
d_call: TRBD1; j_call: TRBJ2-3; v_call: TRBV9; cdr3_aa: CASSVRQGLTDTQYF; cdr3_nt: TGTGCCAGCAGCGTAAGACAGGGTTTGACAGATACGCAGTATTTT
d_call: TRBD1; j_call: TRBJ2-7; v_call: TRBV4-1; cdr3_aa: CASSQGSRDRAYEQYF; cdr3_nt: TGCGCCAGCAGCCAAGGAAGTAGGGACAGGGCATACGAGCAGTACTTC
d_call: TRBD2; j_call: TRBJ2-1; v_call: TRBV5-4; cdr3_aa: CASSGGLAVYNEQFF; cdr3_nt: TGTGCCAGCAGCGGGGGACTAGCGGTCTACAATGAGCAGTTCTTC
d_call: NA; j_call: TRBJ1-1; v_call: TRBV19; cdr3_aa: CASKYRPQDTEAFF; cdr3_nt: TGTGCCAGTAAATACAGACCTCAGGACACTGAAGCTTTCTTT
d_call: TRBD1; j_call: TRBJ2-7; v_call: TRBV2; cdr3_aa: CASRAGTEVYEQYF; cdr3_nt: TGTGCCAGCAGGGCCGGGACAGAAGTTTACGAGCAGTACTTC
d_call: NA; j_call: TRBJ1-2; v_call: TRBV5-1; cdr3_aa: CASSPDGSFAYGYTF; cdr3_nt: TGCGCCAGCAGCCCTGATGGGAGTTTTGCCTATGGCTACACCTTC
d_call: TRBD2; j_call: TRBJ2-2; v_call: TRBV9; cdr3_aa: CASSVPSGTSGRAGELFF; cdr3_nt: TGTGCCAGCAGCGTCCCGTCCGGGACTAGCGGGAGGGCCGGGGAGCTGTTTTTT
d_call: NA; j_call: TRBJ2-7; v_call: TRBV7-3; cdr3_aa: CASSLRGGTATYEQYF; cdr3_nt: TGTGCCAGCAGCTTAAGGGGTGGGACTGCTACTTACGAGCAGTACTTC
d_call: TRBD1; j_call: TRBJ1-1; v_call: TRBV27; cdr3_aa: CASSLTGGWTEAFF; cdr3_nt: TGTGCCAGCAGTTTAACAGGGGGGTGGACTGAAGCTTTCTTT
d_call: NA; j_call: TRBJ1-2; v_call: TRBV6-1; cdr3_aa: CASSGPPGGMVGYTF; cdr3_nt: TGTGCCAGCAGTGGCCCTCCGGGGGGGATGGTGGGCTACACCTTC
d_call: NA; j_call: TRBJ2-7; v_call: TRBV27; cdr3_aa: CAIGDTISYEQYF; cdr3_nt: TGTGCCATCGGGGACACGATCTCCTACGAGCAGTACTTC
d_call: TRBD1; j_call: TRBJ2-7; v_call: TRBV11-1; cdr3_aa: CASQKRTGPSYEQYF; cdr3_nt: TGTGCCAGCCAGAAGAGGACAGGACCCTCCTACGAGCAGTACTTC
d_call: NA; j_call: TRBJ2-3; v_call: TRBV9; cdr3_aa: CASSAAASRLYF; cdr3_nt: TGTGCCAGCAGCGCCGCTGCTAGCCGTTTGTATTTT
d_call: TRBD1; j_call: TRBJ2-3; v_call: TRBV9; cdr3_aa: CASSVATGTVRGPDTQYF; cdr3_nt: TGTGCCAGCAGCGTAGCTACGGGGACAGTCCGAGGCCCAGATACGCAGTATTTT
d_call: NA; j_call: TRBJ1-1; v_call: TRBV28; cdr3_aa: CASSLTSVNTEAFF; cdr3_nt: TGTGCCAGCAGTTTAACCTCGGTGAACACTGAAGCTTTCTTT
d_call: NA; j_call: TRBJ1-5; v_call: TRBV15; cdr3_aa: CATSRVFRGNPNQPQHF; cdr3_nt: TGTGCCACCAGCAGAGTTTTTAGGGGCAACCCCAATCAGCCCCAGCATTTT
d_call: TRBD1; j_call: TRBJ1-2; v_call: TRBV7-9; cdr3_aa: CASTLGQGGGYTF; cdr3_nt: TGTGCCAGCACACTGGGACAGGGCGGCGGCTACACCTTC
d_call: NA; j_call: TRBJ2-1; v_call: TRBV5-1; cdr3_aa: CASSFSRASYNEQFF; cdr3_nt: TGCGCCAGCAGCTTTTCCAGGGCCTCCTACAATGAGCAGTTCTTC
d_call: NA; j_call: TRBJ1-2; v_call: TRBV7-9; cdr3_aa: CASSPTGGYGYTF; cdr3_nt: TGTGCCAGCAGCCCGACAGGTGGCTATGGCTACACCTTC
d_call: NA; j_call: TRBJ2-7; v_call: TRBV5-1; cdr3_aa: CASSLEGHGYEQYF; cdr3_nt: TGCGCCAGCAGCTTGGAGGGACATGGGTACGAGCAGTACTTC